Listed here is a single T cell receptor (beta chain). The antigen remains undetermined. This entry is derived from a study of cytomegalovirus exposure and HLA in healthy donors. Study background: Earlier, almost 120 million unique TCR beta sequences were recovered from about 170 million T cells by an analysis. The study's findings and limits: Cytomegalovirus association was listed for 150 to 200 TCR beta chains. Rarity characterized most TCR sequences, yet some public TCRs appeared in many donors. Later findings reportedly placed an Asian-associated ancestry cluster below the roughly 690-donor mean for N-insertions.

Germline V gene sequence: CDR1 GTSNPN, CDR2 SVGIG (reference sequence). The CDR3 is 11 residues long. The study ran its PCR with 60 Vbeta and 13 Jbeta primers. The protocol was immunoSEQ multiplex PCR, while the TCRdb copy is restricted to in-frame clones and leaves out a portion. The sample includes 150,000 to 170,000 clones, 75% to 85% of them seen just once. The chain is built from TRBV30 and TRBJ2-2; D is unresolved. Sequencing used PBMCs. This TCR was sampled from a man aged 25 to 40 in good health and CMV-seropositive. In DNA form, the CDR3 reads TGTGCTTGGGGTTCGGGCGGGGAGCTGTTTTTT. This sequence encodes CAWGSGGELFF.